This T cell receptor (beta chain) was profiled in a study of CD4 T cells in relation to SARS-CoV-2 and coronaviruses. Points from the study as a whole: Pre-pandemic and post-infection samples never came from the same donor.

A note on this clone: Antigen: not known.

CDR1 and CDR2 (germline): SGHAT, FQNNGV. The V and J ends lost 4 bases and 4 bases respectively, with 22 bases between them. CDR3 length: 17 amino acids. Libraries were prepared by immunoSEQ multiplex PCR; TCRdb keeps only in-frame clonotypes and omits some of them. The table has just under 65,000 clones, approximately 94% seen once; the top ten hold roughly 0.14%. Unexposed donor CD4+ T cells date from about 2011-2018, before the COVID-19 pandemic. The sequence was obtained from a human donor in good health. The genes are TRBV11-2 and TRBJ1-1; D is possibly TRBD1 (6 bases). The sequencing sample was made of naive CD4+ T cells from PBMCs. Subset denoted: naive CD4+ T cells isolated by negative enrichment. In nucleotides, the CDR3 is TGTGCCAGCAGCTCCGGACAGTCTCTATTGTCGGCCACTGAAGCTTTCTTT. Amino acid sequence: CASSSGQSLLSATEAFF.